The 21 T cell receptor beta chains below were found in one sample sequenced in a study of shared clonotypes between healthy human individuals. Selected positively for CCR7 and CD45RO-negative, naive CD8 cells excluded terminally differentiated effector memory CD45RA+ cells. Assay used: immunoSEQ multiplex PCR; TCRdb lists only in-frame clones, some missing. The sample yields millions of clones, 85% to 95% seen once. Sequenced: naive CD8+ T cells from PBMCs. The receptor set was obtained from a young man in good health. Some clones in this sample may be carry-over from other donors' samples.

This chain joins TRBV4-1 and TRBJ1-1; D not resolved. CDR3 size: 15 residues. Trimming shortened V by 4 bases and J by 6 bases, and 18 bases separated the two germline ends. CDR1 is MGHRA, CDR2 YSYEKL, per germline. CDR3 in DNA: TGCGCCAGCAGCCCGGATCGATCCCGGTGGGCTGAAGCTTTCTTT. Its protein is CASSPDRSRWAEAFF.

This clone has just one count. V gene TRBV2 combines with J gene TRBJ1-1; D possibly corresponds to TRBD1 (5 bases). Trimming removed 9 bases from V and 0 bases from J, with 20 bases in between. CDR1 is SNHLY, CDR2 FYNNEI, per germline. This CDR3 contains 16 residues. DNA of the CDR3: TGTGCCAGTCAACCCATACAGGAGGGGATGAACACTGAAGCTTTCTTT. It encodes CASQPIQEGMNTEAFF.

The chain joins TRBV6-5 to TRBJ2-5; D remains unclear. The J call may be in error: the DNA end matches TRBJ2-7 better. The CDR3 runs to 15 residues. Germline V gene lookup returns CDR1 MNHEY and CDR2 SVGAGI. The CDR3 region has the DNA TGTGCCAGCAGCCCCGTAGAGGATCTCTCCTACGAGCAGTACTTC. Its translation: CASSPVEDLSYEQYF.

This sequence joins TRBV10-3 and TRBJ1-3, with a tentative D call TRBD1 (5 bases). The CDR3 length is 18 residues. Trimming stripped 3 bases from V and 8 bases from J, with 26 bases between. Looked up from germline, CDR1 is ENHRY and CDR2 is SYGVKD. The CDR3 nucleotides are TGTGCCATCAGTGAAAGCCTCCTCGGACACTTCAGGGAGGACACCATATATTTT. It translates to CAISESLLGHFREDTIYF.

V and J are TRBV7-5 and TRBJ2-7. TRBV7-5 is marked as a pseudogene. The CDR3 covers 14 residues. As DNA, the CDR3 is TGTGTCAGAAGCTTAGCGCTGGGGGGCCCCGAGCAGTACTTC. It specifies CVRSLALGGPEQYF.

The chain uses TRBV9 and TRBJ2-1, with D unresolved. This CDR3 is 13 amino acids long. V lost 3 bases and J lost 3, with 7 bases in between. Germline values: CDR1 SGDLS, CDR2 YYNGEE. The CDR3 loop is CASSAAIYNEQFF. In DNA form, the CDR3 reads TGTGCCAGCAGCGCCGCCATCTACAATGAGCAGTTCTTC.

V usage is TRBV27 and J usage is TRBJ2-7, with 7 positions matching TRBD1. This CDR3 has 14 residues. Germline CDR1 is MNHEY and CDR2 is SMNVEV (reference sequence). V gave up 5 bases and J gave up 4 bases; unmatched junction bases: 8. The CDR3, as DNA: TGTGCCAGCAGTACGCTGGGACAGCTTTACGAGCAGTACTTC. Amino acids: CASSTLGQLYEQYF.

V usage is TRBV9 and J usage is TRBJ1-2; D gene unclear. There are 12 residues in the CDR3. V dropped 6 bases and J dropped 10 bases, with 16 bases sitting between them. Germline loops: CDR1 SGDLS, CDR2 YYNGEE. CDR3 DNA: TGTGCCAGCATGTACCCTGGTGGTGTCTACACCTTC. Its translation is CASMYPGGVYTF.

As for this clone: Other DNA variants within this sample encode the same CDR3. The chain uses TRBV7-9 and TRBJ2-1; 12 positions match TRBD2. J was trimmed by 4 bases and V by 1 base; bases with no gene match: 2. This CDR3 spans 16 amino acids. The germline V gene has CDR1 SEHNR and CDR2 FQNEAQ (reference sequence). DNA for the CDR3: TGTGCCAGCAGCTTAGGGACTAGCGGGACATACAATGAGCAGTTCTTC. Its protein is CASSLGTSGTYNEQFF.

The J gene is TRBJ2-2, the V gene TRBV28; 8 bases align to TRBD1. Germline V gene lookup returns CDR1 MDHEN and CDR2 SYDVKM. The CDR3 extends over 14 amino acids. V lost 6 bases and J lost 6; bases outside the gene matches: 6. The DNA for the CDR3 is TGTGCCAGCAGCACAACAGGGGGATCCGGGGAGCTGTTTTTT. It encodes CASSTTGGSGELFF.

This chain uses TRBV5-6 with TRBJ1-1; no firm D call. This CDR3 is built from 15 residues. Between the trimmed V and J ends, which lost 5 bases and 1 base, there was a span of 15 bases. Looked up from germline, CDR1 is SGHDT and CDR2 is YYEEEE. DNA of the CDR3: TGTGCCAGCAGTATCGCCACGGGCTGGAACACTGAAGCTTTCTTT. Translation gives CASSIATGWNTEAFF.

This chain uses TRBV7-9 with TRBJ2-3; 10 nucleotides match TRBD2. This CDR3 region has 17 residues. Germline V gives CDR1 SEHNR, CDR2 FQNEAQ (reference sequence). V lost 3 bases to trimming and J lost 0 bases; unmatched junction nucleotides: 6. CDR3 nucleotides: TGTGCCAGCAGCTTCCCCACTAGCGGGACTAGCACAGATACGCAGTATTTT. It yields the protein CASSFPTSGTSTDTQYF.

This chain joins TRBV6-1 and TRBJ2-7; 10 bases align to TRBD2. Trimming removed 8 bases from V and 5 bases from J; junction bases left unmatched: 9. Germline-derived CDR1 and CDR2 are MNHNS and SASEGT. The CDR3 is made up of 14 amino acids. In DNA, the CDR3 is TGTGCCAGCTCCCCTAGGACTAGCGGAAACGAGCAGTACTTC. Protein sequence: CASSPRTSGNEQYF.

The genes are TRBV29-1 and TRBJ1-1; no clear D gene. The CDR3 length is 11 residues. CDR1 is SQVTM and CDR2 is ANQGSEA in the germline V gene. V was cut by 2 bases and J by 7 bases, with 8 bases left in between. CDR3 sequence (DNA): TGCAGCGTTGAAAAGTACTTTGAAGCTTTCTTT. It codes for CSVEKYFEAFF.

The rearrangement links TRBV5-6 to TRBJ2-1; the match to TRBD1 covers 8 bases. V trimming: 0 bases; J trimming: 3 bases; junction bases outside the gene matches: 8. CDR3 size: 17 residues. In germline, CDR1 is SGHDT, CDR2 YYEEEE. CDR3 residues: CASSLGRTGLGYNEQFF. In nucleotides, the CDR3 is TGTGCCAGCAGCTTGGGACGGACAGGGTTGGGCTACAATGAGCAGTTCTTC.

This chain joins TRBV13 and TRBJ1-2; no definite D call. Germline assignment: CDR1 PRHDT and CDR2 FYEKMQ (reference sequence). The CDR3 has 15 amino acids. The germline V and J ends were trimmed by 3 bases and 0 bases, with 11 bases remaining between them. CDR3 sequence reads: CASSFFSRANYGYTF. The CDR3 nucleotides are TGTGCCAGCAGCTTCTTCTCGAGAGCTAACTATGGCTACACCTTC. Full variable domain (rest looked up from reference TRBV13 and TRBJ1-2): AAGVIQSPRHLIKEKRETATLKCYPIPRHDTVYWYQQGPGQDPQFLISFYEKMQSDKGSIPDRFSAQQFSDYHSELNMSSLELGDSALYFCASSFFSRANYGYTFGSGTRLTVV.

The rearrangement joins TRBV5-6 to TRBJ2-7; D possibly uses TRBD1 or TRBD2 (5 bases each). The germline gives CDR1 SGHDT, CDR2 YYEEEE. The CDR3 runs 14 residues. The germline V and J ends were trimmed by 2 bases and 0 bases, with 9 bases remaining between them. CDR3 sequence reads: CASSFGDVSYEQYF. The CDR3, as DNA: TGTGCCAGCAGCTTCGGGGACGTCTCCTACGAGCAGTACTTC.

This clone was detected only a few times. The genes are TRBV9 and TRBJ1-2; no definite D call. CDR3 size: 15 residues. CDR1 and CDR2 (germline): SGDLS, YYNGEE. Trimming took 0 bases from V and 7 from J, leaving 16 bases between them. The CDR3 region is CASSVAGPGGGGYTF. In DNA, the CDR3 is TGTGCCAGCAGCGTAGCAGGACCGGGAGGTGGTGGCTACACCTTC.

The chain couples TRBV7-2 to TRBJ2-7, with 9 bases matching TRBD1. V lost 5 bases to trimming and J lost 6 bases; unmatched junction nucleotides: 8. The CDR3 loop spans 14 amino acids. The germline CDR1 and CDR2 sequences are SGHTA and FQGNSA. The CDR3 sequence is CASSPGTGFSEQYF. For the CDR3, the DNA is TGTGCCAGCAGCCCCGGGACAGGGTTCTCCGAGCAGTACTTC.

This chain uses TRBV27 with TRBJ2-2; D is unresolved. V dropped 0 bases and J dropped 3 bases, with 5 bases sitting between them. The CDR3 runs 14 residues. Germline assignment: CDR1 MNHEY and CDR2 SMNVEV (reference sequence). CDR3 in amino acids: CASSLSADTGELFF. CDR3 nucleotide sequence: TGTGCCAGCAGTTTATCGGCGGACACCGGGGAGCTGTTTTTT.

The V gene is TRBV5-6, the J gene TRBJ2-6; 7 nucleotides align to TRBD1. The CDR3 is 16 residues long. CDR1 SGHDT and CDR2 YYEEEE come from the germline V gene. Trimming cost V 4 bases and J 4 bases; bases outside gene matches: 8. This CDR3 is CASSHRGVLGANVLTF. CDR3 sequence (DNA): TGTGCCAGCAGCCACAGGGGTGTGCTCGGGGCCAACGTCCTGACTTTC.